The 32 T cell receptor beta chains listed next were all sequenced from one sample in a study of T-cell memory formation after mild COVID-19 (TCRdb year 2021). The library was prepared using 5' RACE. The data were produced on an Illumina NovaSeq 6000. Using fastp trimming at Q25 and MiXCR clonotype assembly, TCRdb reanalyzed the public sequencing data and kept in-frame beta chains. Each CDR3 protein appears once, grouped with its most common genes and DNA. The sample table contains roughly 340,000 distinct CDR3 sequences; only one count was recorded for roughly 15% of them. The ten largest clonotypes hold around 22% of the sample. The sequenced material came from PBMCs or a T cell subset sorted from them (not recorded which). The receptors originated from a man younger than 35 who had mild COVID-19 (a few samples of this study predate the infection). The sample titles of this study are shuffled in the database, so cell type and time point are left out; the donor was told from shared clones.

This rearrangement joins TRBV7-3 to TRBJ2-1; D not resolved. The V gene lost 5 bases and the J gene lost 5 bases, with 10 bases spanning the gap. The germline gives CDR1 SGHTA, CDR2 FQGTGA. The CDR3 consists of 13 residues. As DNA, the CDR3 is TGTGCCAGCAGCCCGGGTCGAAACAATGAGCAGTTCTTC. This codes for CASSPGRNNEQFF.

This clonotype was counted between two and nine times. The CDR3 is CASSYFTGGRTGELFF. CDR3 in DNA: TGTGCCAGCAGTTACTTTACAGGGGGACGGACCGGGGAGCTGTTTTTT. The J gene is TRBJ2-2, the V gene TRBV6-2 or TRBV6-3; 8 bases are a match to TRBD1. The CDR3 spans 16 residues. CDR1 and CDR2 (germline): MNHEY, SVGEGT. The V segment lost 1 base and the J segment 5 bases; nucleotides outside the gene matches: 6.

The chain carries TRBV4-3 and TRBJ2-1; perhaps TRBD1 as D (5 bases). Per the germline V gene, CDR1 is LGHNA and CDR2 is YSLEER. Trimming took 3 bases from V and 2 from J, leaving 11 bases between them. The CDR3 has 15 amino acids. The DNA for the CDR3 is TGCGCCAGCAGCCACCCCAGGGTCGCCTACAATGAGCAGTTCTTC. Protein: CASSHPRVAYNEQFF.

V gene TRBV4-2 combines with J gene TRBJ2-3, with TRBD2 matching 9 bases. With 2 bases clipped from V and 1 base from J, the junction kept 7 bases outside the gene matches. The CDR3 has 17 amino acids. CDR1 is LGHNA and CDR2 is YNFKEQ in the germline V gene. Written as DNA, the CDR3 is TGTGCCAGCAGCCAATCTGGAGCGGGGGGTGGCACAGATACGCAGTATTTT. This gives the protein CASSQSGAGGGTDTQYF.

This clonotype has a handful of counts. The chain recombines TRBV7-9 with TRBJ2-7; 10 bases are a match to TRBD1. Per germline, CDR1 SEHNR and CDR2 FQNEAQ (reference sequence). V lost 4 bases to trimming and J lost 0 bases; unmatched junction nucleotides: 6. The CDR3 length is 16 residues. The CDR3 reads CASSSRTGGPSYEQYF. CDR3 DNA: TGTGCCAGCAGCTCCAGGACAGGGGGACCCTCCTACGAGCAGTACTTC.

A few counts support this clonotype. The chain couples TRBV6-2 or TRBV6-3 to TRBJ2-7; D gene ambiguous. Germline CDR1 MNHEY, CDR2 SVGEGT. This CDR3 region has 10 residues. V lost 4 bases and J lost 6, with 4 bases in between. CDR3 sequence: CASSFREQYV. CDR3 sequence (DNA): TGTGCCAGCAGTTTCCGCGAGCAGTACGTC.

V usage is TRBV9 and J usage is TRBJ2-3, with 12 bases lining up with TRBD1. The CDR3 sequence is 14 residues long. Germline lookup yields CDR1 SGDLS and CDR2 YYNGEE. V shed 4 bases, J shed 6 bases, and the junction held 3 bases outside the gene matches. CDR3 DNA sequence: TGTGCCAGCAGCACCGGGACAGGGGGCGATACGCAGTATTTT. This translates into CASSTGTGGDTQYF.

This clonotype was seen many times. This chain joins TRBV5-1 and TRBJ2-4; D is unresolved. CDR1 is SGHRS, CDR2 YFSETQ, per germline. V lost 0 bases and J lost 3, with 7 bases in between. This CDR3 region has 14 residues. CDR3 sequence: CASSLDLVKNIQYF. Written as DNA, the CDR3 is TGCGCCAGCAGCTTGGATTTAGTCAAAAACATTCAGTACTTC.

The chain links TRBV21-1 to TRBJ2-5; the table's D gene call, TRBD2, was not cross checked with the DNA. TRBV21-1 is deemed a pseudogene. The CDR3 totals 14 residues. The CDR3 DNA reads TGTGCCAGCAGGGGACTAGAGGCCGGGGGGACCCAGTACTTC. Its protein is CASRGLEAGGTQYF.

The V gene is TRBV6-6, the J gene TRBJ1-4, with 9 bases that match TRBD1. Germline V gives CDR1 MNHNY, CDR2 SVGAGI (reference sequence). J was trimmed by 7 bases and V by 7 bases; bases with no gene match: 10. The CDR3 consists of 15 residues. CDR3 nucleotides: TGTGCCAGCAAGCCATTACAGGGGGCGGGTGAAAAACTGTTTTTT. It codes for CASKPLQGAGEKLFF.

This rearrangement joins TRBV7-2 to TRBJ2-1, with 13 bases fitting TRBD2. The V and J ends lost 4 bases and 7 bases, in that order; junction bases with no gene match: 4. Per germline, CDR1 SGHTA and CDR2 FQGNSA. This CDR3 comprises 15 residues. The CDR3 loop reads CASSSSGLAGNEQFF. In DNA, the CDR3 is TGTGCCAGCAGCTCCTCGGGACTAGCGGGGAATGAGCAGTTCTTC.

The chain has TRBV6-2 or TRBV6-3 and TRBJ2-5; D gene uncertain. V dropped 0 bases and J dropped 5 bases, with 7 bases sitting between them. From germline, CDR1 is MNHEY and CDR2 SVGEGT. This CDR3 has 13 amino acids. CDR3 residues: CASSYSLGETQYF. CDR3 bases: TGTGCCAGCAGTTACTCGTTGGGCGAGACCCAGTACTTC.

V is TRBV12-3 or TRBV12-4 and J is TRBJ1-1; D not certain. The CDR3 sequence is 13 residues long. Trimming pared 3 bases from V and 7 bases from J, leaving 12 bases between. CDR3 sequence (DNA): TGTGCCAGCAGTTTCCTCACTATCGGTGAAGCTTTCTTT. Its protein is CASSFLTIGEAFF.

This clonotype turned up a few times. The CDR3 spells CAIAGGWNNEQFF. The CDR3 DNA reads as TGTGCCATCGCGGGGGGGTGGAACAATGAGCAGTTCTTC. The chain is built from TRBV6-2 or TRBV6-3 and TRBJ2-1; 9 bases line up with TRBD2. This CDR3 spans 13 amino acids. Germline assignment: CDR1 MNHEY and CDR2 SVGEGT. Germline trimming cut 10 bases from V and 5 bases from J; bases unmatched to any gene: 6.

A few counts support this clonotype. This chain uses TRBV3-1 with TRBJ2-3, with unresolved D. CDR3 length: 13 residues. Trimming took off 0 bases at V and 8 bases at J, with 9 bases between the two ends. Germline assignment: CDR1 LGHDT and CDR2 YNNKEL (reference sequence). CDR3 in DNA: TGTGCCAGCAGCCAAGATCGTACGGGTACGCAGTATTTT. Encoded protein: CASSQDRTGTQYF.

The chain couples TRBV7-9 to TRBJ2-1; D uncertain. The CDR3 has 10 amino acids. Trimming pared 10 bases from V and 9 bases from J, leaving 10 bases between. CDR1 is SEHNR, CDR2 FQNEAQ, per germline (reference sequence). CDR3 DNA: TGTGCCACCCAACAACGTGAGCAGTTCTTC. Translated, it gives CATQQREQFF.

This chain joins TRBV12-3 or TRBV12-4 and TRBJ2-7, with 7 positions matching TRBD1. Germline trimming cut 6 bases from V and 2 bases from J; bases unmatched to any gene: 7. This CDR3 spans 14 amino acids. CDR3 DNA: TGTGCCAGCAGCACGGACAGGTCCCCCTACGAGCAGTACTTC. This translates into CASSTDRSPYEQYF.

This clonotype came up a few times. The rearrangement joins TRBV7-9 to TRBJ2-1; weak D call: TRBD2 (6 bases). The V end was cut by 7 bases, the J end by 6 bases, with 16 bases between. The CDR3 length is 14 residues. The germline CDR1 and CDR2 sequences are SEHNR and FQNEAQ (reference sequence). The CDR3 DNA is TGTGCCAGCACCCCTCGCGGGGCTATCAATGAGCAGTTCTTC. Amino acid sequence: CASTPRGAINEQFF.

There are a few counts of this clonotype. As DNA, the CDR3 is TGTGCCAGCAGCTTAGCCCGGGACAGGTTCTACGAGCAGTACTTC. It specifies CASSLARDRFYEQYF. V is TRBV7-9 and J is TRBJ2-7; 8 nucleotides align to TRBD1. Per germline, CDR1 SEHNR and CDR2 FQNEAQ (reference sequence). CDR3 length equals 15 residues. The ends lost 0 bases at V and 3 bases at J; junction bases unmatched: 4.

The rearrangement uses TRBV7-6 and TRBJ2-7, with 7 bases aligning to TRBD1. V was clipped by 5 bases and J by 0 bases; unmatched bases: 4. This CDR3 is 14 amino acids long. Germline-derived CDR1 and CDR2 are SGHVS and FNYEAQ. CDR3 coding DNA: TGTGCCAGCAGCCACAGGGGACCCTCCTACGAGCAGTACTTC. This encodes CASSHRGPSYEQYF.

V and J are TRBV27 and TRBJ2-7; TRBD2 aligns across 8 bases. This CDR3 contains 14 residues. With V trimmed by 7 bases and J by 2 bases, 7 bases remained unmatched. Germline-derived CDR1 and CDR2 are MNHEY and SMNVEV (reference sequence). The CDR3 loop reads CASKVGRGPYEQYF. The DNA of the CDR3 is TGTGCCAGCAAGGTCGGGAGGGGTCCCTACGAGCAGTACTTC.

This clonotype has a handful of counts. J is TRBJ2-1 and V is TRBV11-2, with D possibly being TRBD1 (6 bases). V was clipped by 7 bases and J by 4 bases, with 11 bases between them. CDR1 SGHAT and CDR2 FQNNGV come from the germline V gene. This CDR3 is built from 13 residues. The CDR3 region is CASNIQGYNEQFF. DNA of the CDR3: TGTGCCAGCAACATACAGGGATACAATGAGCAGTTCTTC.

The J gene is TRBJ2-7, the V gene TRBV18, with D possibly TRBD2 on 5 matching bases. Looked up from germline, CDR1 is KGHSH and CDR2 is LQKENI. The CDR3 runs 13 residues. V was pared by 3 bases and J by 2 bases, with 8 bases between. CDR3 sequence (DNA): TGTGCCAGCTCACCCGGGATTACCTACGAGCAGTACGTC. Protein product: CASSPGITYEQYV.

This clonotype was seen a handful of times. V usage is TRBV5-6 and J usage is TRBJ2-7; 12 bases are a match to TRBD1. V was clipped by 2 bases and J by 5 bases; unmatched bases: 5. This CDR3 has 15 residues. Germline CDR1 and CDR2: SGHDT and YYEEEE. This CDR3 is CASSFGTGGIDEQYV. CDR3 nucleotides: TGTGCCAGCAGCTTCGGGACAGGGGGCATCGACGAGCAGTACGTC.

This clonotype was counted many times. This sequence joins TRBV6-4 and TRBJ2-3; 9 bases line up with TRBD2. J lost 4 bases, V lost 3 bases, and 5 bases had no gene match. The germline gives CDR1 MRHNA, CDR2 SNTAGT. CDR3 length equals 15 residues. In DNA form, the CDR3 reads TGTGCCAGCAGTGAAGGCGGGGGGGCCGCAGATACGCAGTATTTT. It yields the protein CASSEGGGAADTQYF.

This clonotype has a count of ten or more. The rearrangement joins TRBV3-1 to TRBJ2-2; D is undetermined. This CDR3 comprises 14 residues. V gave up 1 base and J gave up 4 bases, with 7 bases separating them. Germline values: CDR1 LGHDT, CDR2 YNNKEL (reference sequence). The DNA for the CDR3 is TGTGCCAGCAGCCAAGGTTCAGGCACCGGGGAGCTGTTTTTT. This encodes CASSQGSGTGELFF. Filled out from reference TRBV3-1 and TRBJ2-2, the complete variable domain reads DTAVSQTPKYLVTQMGNDKSIKCEQNLGHDTMYWYKQDSKKFLKIMFSYNNKELIINETVPNRFSPKSPDKAHLNLHINSLELGDSAVYFCASSQGSGTGELFFGEGSRLTVL.

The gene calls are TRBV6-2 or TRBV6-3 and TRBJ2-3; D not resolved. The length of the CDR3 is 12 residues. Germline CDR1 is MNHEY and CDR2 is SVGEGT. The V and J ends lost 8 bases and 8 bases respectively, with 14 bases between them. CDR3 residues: CASGDTPGTQYF. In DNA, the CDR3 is TGTGCCAGCGGGGATACTCCCGGTACGCAGTATTTT.

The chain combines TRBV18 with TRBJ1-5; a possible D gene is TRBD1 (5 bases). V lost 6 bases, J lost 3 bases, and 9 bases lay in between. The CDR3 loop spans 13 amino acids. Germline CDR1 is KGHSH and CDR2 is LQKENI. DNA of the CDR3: TGTGCCAGCTCTTCAGGGTTCAATCAGCCCCAGCATTTT. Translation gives CASSSGFNQPQHF.

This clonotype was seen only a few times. CDR3: CSARDDRGGQPQHF. CDR3 sequence (DNA): TGCAGTGCTAGAGACGACAGGGGAGGTCAGCCCCAGCATTTT. The chain employs TRBV20-1 and TRBJ1-5; TRBD1 agrees at 8 bases. The V gene's germline CDR1 is DFQATT and CDR2 SNEGSKA (reference sequence). The V gene end was trimmed by 0 bases and the J gene end by 6 bases; junction bases not matched to a gene: 4. The CDR3 consists of 14 residues.

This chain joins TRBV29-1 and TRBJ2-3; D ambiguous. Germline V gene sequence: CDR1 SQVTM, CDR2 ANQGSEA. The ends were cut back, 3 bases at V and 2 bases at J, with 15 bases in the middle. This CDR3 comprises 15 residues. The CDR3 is CSVDGDIDTTDTQYF. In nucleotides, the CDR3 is TGCAGCGTTGATGGAGACATCGATACCACAGATACGCAGTATTTT.

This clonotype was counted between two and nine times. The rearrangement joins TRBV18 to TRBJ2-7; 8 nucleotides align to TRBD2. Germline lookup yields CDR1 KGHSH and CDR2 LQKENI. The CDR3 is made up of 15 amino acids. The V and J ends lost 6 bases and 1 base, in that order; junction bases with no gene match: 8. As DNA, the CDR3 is TGTGCCAGCTCCCCCGGGAGGGGCAGGTCCTACGAGCAGTACGTC. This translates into CASSPGRGRSYEQYV.

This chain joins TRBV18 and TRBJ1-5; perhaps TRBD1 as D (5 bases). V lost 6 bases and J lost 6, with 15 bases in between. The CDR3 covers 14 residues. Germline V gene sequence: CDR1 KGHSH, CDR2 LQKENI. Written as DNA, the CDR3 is TGTGCCAGCTCCCCCGCGACAGAAGGTCAGCCCCAGCATTTT. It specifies CASSPATEGQPQHF. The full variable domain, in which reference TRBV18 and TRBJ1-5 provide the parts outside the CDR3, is NAGVMQNPRHLVRRRGQEARLRCSPMKGHSHVYWYRQLPEEGLKFMVYLQKENIIDESGMPKERFSAEFPKEGPSILRIQQVVRGDSAAYFCASSPATEGQPQHFGDGTRLSIL.